This T cell receptor beta chain appears in the sequencing data of a study of a mutant IDH1 vaccine in newly diagnosed glioma. Across the study: The start of vaccination came 4-6 weeks after radiotherapy alone, or with temozolomide cycles.

This clone was observed a few times. Its antigen is undetermined. Germline CDR1 is SGHRS and CDR2 is YFSETQ. The V and J ends lost 4 bases and 4 bases respectively, with 9 bases between them. The CDR3 has 12 amino acids. Whole-study findings and limits: Pseudoprogression seemingly bore no relation to changes in top peripheral T cell clonotypes.

Time point denoted: week 23, last vaccination. Vaccination used 300 ug of mutant IDH1 20-mer peptide per dose, with topical imiquimod. Libraries were prepared by immunoSEQ multiplex PCR; TCRdb keeps only in-frame clonotypes and omits some of them. This sample carries approximately 60,000 clones, roughly 81% of them seen once, and the ten largest clones take approximately 3.7%. The sequenced sample was PBMCs, obtained from a glioma patient whose treatment included an IDH1 peptide vaccine. The chain is built from TRBV5-1 and TRBJ2-7; D gene unclear. This clonotype was sampled from a man aged 30 to 45 with glioma. The CDR3 spells CASSLTRYEQYF. As DNA, the CDR3 is TGCGCCAGCAGCCTAACAAGGTACGAGCAGTACTTC.